One and the same sample provided the 20 T cell receptor beta chains below, sequenced in a study of brain T cells in children with intractable seizures. Profiling relied on immunoSEQ multiplex PCR, and the TCRdb table lists in-frame clones only, not all of them. Of over 95,000 clones in the sample, approximately 94% were seen once. Material: peripheral blood, obtained at surgery. These receptors all come from a boy younger than two with hemimegalencephaly and intractable seizures.

The V call is TRBV12-5, the J call TRBJ2-1; 8 nucleotides line up with TRBD2. CDR3 length: 17 residues. Germline assignment: CDR1 LGHNT and CDR2 FRNRAP. The junction had 7 bases not matched to a gene; V was cut back by 3 bases and J by 0 bases. CDR3 loop: CASGFMTSASSYNEQFF. The DNA of the CDR3 is TGTGCTAGTGGTTTCATGACTAGCGCGAGCTCCTACAATGAGCAGTTCTTC.

This chain links TRBV27 with TRBJ2-5; possible D gene TRBD2, 5 bases. Per germline, CDR1 MNHEY and CDR2 SMNVEV (reference sequence). Trimming took 7 bases from V and 7 from J, leaving 10 bases between them. The CDR3 consists of 11 residues. CDR3 protein: CASIGSGTQYF. The CDR3 nucleotides read TGTGCCAGCATAGGGAGTGGGACCCAGTACTTC.

Here the CDR3 DNA reads TGTGCCAGCAGCATAGTCCCTAAGGAGCAGTACTTC. This codes for CASSIVPKEQYF. The chain recombines TRBV13 with TRBJ2-7; unclear D gene. The germline CDR1 and CDR2 sequences are PRHDT and FYEKMQ (reference sequence). V lost 5 bases and J 7 bases, leaving 12 bases between the germline ends. The length of the CDR3 is 12 residues.

This rearrangement joins TRBV10-3 to TRBJ2-7; no definite D call. Germline CDR1 reads ENHRY; CDR2 reads SYGVKD. The CDR3 spans 11 residues. Trimming removed 6 bases at V and 5 bases at J, with 8 bases between. CDR3 DNA sequence: TGTGCCATCAGGCTAGGCGACGAGCAGTACTTC. Protein: CAIRLGDEQYF.

J is TRBJ1-5 and V is TRBV3-1 (or the pseudogene TRBV3-2); possible D gene TRBD1, 6 bases. Germline loops: CDR1 LGHDT, CDR2 YNNKEL (reference sequence). The V gene lost 3 bases and the J gene lost 7 bases, with 13 bases spanning the gap. The CDR3 has 14 residues. CDR3 nucleotides: TGTGCCAGCAGCCATGGGGGGCTAGGGCAGCCCCAGCATTTT. Protein product: CASSHGGLGQPQHF.

The chain combines TRBV18 with TRBJ1-3; D gene uncertain. CDR1 KGHSH and CDR2 LQKENI come from the germline V gene. CDR3 length equals 16 residues. V lost 2 bases and J lost 0, with 11 bases in between. CDR3 nucleotide sequence: TGTGCCAGCTCACCAATACGGGCCCGCTCTGGAAACACCATATATTTT. This sequence encodes CASSPIRARSGNTIYF.

The chain carries TRBV28 and TRBJ2-1, with a tentative D call TRBD1 (5 bases). Germline V gives CDR1 MDHEN, CDR2 SYDVKM. This CDR3 has 16 residues. The V gene lost 5 bases and the J gene lost 0 bases, with 14 bases spanning the gap. CDR3: CASSRIRQSSYNEQFF. CDR3 in DNA: TGTGCCAGCAGTCGCATCAGACAGTCCTCCTACAATGAGCAGTTCTTC.

This chain joins TRBV5-1 and TRBJ2-3, with TRBD2 matching over 15 bases. With 4 bases clipped from V and 4 bases from J, the junction kept 7 bases outside the gene matches. Germline V gene lookup returns CDR1 SGHRS and CDR2 YFSETQ. This CDR3 has 17 residues. DNA for the CDR3: TGCGCCAGCAGCCCCCGGACTAGCGGGAGGGCCGCAGATACGCAGTATTTT. It translates to CASSPRTSGRAADTQYF.

This clone has just one count. V gene TRBV5-1 combines with J gene TRBJ1-1, with D possibly being TRBD1 (5 bases). With 7 bases removed from V and 5 bases from J, the gap between germline ends came to 21 bases. The CDR3 totals 15 residues. Per germline, CDR1 SGHRS and CDR2 YFSETQ. DNA for the CDR3: TGCGCCAGCTCAGGCAGGTGGGGCGGGGAAACTGAAGCTTTCTTT. Its protein product is CASSGRWGGETEAFF.

This clone was detected once. The V call is TRBV13, the J call TRBJ2-4; 7 nucleotides align to TRBD2. This CDR3 has 16 residues. The junction had 12 bases not matched to a gene; V was cut back by 6 bases and J by 4 bases. Germline CDR1 and CDR2: PRHDT and FYEKMQ (reference sequence). This CDR3 is CASSSGARGGKNIQYF. CDR3 nucleotide sequence: TGTGCCAGCAGTTCCGGAGCTAGGGGAGGGAAAAACATTCAGTACTTC.

This rearrangement joins TRBV24-1 to TRBJ2-1; D is uncertain. Germline CDR1 KGHDR, CDR2 SFDVKD. This CDR3 comprises 16 residues. V lost 0 bases and J lost 0, with 8 bases in between. CDR3 coding DNA: TGTGCCACCAGTGATTTGAGTCCAAGCTCCTACAATGAGCAGTTCTTC. Its protein is CATSDLSPSSYNEQFF.

This sequence joins TRBV27 and TRBJ2-7; D possibly corresponds to TRBD1 (6 bases). With 3 bases removed from V and 2 bases from J, the gap between germline ends came to 11 bases. CDR3 length: 14 residues. Per germline, CDR1 MNHEY and CDR2 SMNVEV (reference sequence). The CDR3 DNA is TGTGCCAGCAGTTTCAGGGGCCCTACCTACGAGCAGTACTTC. As protein: CASSFRGPTYEQYF.

The rearrangement joins TRBV5-4 to TRBJ2-5, with TRBD1 matching 11 bases. This CDR3 region has 15 residues. Germline V CDR1 and CDR2: SGHNT, YYREEE (reference sequence). V lost 4 bases to trimming and J lost 3 bases; unmatched junction nucleotides: 5. The chain's CDR3 is CASSRRDRGEETQYF. In DNA, the CDR3 is TGTGCCAGCAGCCGCCGGGACAGGGGGGAAGAGACCCAGTACTTC.

V usage is TRBV5-6 and J usage is TRBJ1-5, with no clear D. The CDR3 contains 14 residues. V was trimmed by 0 bases and J by 9 bases, leaving 13 bases between them. Germline CDR1 reads SGHDT; CDR2 reads YYEEEE. CDR3 sequence reads: CASSLAGGAAPQHF. In nucleotides, the CDR3 is TGTGCCAGCAGCTTGGCGGGCGGCGCGGCGCCCCAGCATTTT.

The chain combines TRBV7-6 with TRBJ2-3; TRBD1 is a possible D gene (5 bases). With 0 bases removed from V and 2 bases from J, the gap between germline ends came to 9 bases. Germline CDR1 SGHVS, CDR2 FNYEAQ. The CDR3 extends over 15 amino acids. The CDR3 nucleotides read TGTGCCAGCAGCTTAGCGCTAGGGGACACAGATACGCAGTATTTT. Encoded protein: CASSLALGDTDTQYF.

The chain employs TRBV7-2 and TRBJ2-2; TRBD2 matches 16 bases. Germline loops: CDR1 SGHTA, CDR2 FQGNSA. The V and J ends lost 4 bases and 5 bases, in that order; junction bases with no gene match: 7. The CDR3 covers 18 residues. The CDR3 loop reads CASSSGLAGGPGTGELFF. CDR3 sequence (DNA): TGTGCCAGCAGCTCGGGACTAGCGGGAGGGCCAGGGACCGGGGAGCTGTTTTTT.

J is TRBJ1-6 and V is TRBV15; TRBD1 is a possible D gene (6 bases). Germline CDR1 is LNHNV and CDR2 is YYDKDF (reference sequence). Trimming removed 4 bases from V and 9 bases from J, with 10 bases in between. CDR3 size: 13 residues. CDR3 sequence reads: CATSNRAASPLHF. The CDR3 nucleotides are TGTGCCACCAGCAACAGGGCCGCTTCACCCCTCCACTTT. Looking up the rest from reference TRBV15 and TRBJ1-6 gives the full variable domain: DAMVIQNPRYQVTQFGKPVTLSCSQTLNHNVMYWYQQKSSQAPKLLFHYYDKDFNNEADTPDNFQSRRPNTSFCFLDIRSPGLGDTAMYLCATSNRAASPLHFGNGTRLTVT.

The genes are TRBV12-5 and TRBJ2-3; possible D gene TRBD2, 6 bases. The V end lost 5 bases, the J end lost 6 bases, and 15 bases lay between the germline ends. Per the germline V gene, CDR1 is LGHNT and CDR2 is FRNRAP. This CDR3 is built from 14 residues. The CDR3 region is CASGPGLPRDTQYF. In DNA, the CDR3 is TGTGCTAGTGGTCCGGGACTTCCACGGGATACGCAGTATTTT. The variable domain in full, with the rest retrieved from reference TRBV12-5 and TRBJ2-3, is DARVTQTPRHKVTEMGQEVTMRCQPILGHNTVFWYRQTMMQGLELLAYFRNRAPLDDSGMPKDRFSAEMPDATLATLKIQPSEPRDSAVYFCASGPGLPRDTQYFGPGTRLTVL.

This chain uses TRBV5-1 with TRBJ2-5; 9 bases fit TRBD2. This CDR3 is built from 14 residues. Germline V CDR1 and CDR2: SGHRS, YFSETQ. Losses at the gene ends were 7 bases for V and 1 base for J; bases not matched to a gene: 5. The CDR3 DNA sequence: TGCGCCAGCCAGACGCGGGGGGGCCAAGAGACCCAGTACTTC. Its translation: CASQTRGGQETQYF.

J is TRBJ2-7 and V is TRBV11-3, with 9 bases identical to TRBD1. The CDR3 has 14 residues. Losses at the gene ends were 5 bases for V and 3 bases for J; bases not matched to a gene: 5. CDR1 and CDR2 from the germline V gene are SGHNT and YENEEA. In DNA form, the CDR3 reads TGTGCCAGCAGCATCAGACAGGGGGTCTACGAGCAGTACTTC. Translating it yields CASSIRQGVYEQYF.